This TCR beta chain was documented in a study of beta chain features in type 1 diabetes. Study-level background: Healthy donors resembled patients in age, gender and cell yields. Overall study results and limits: The naive, central memory and Treg TCRB repertoires showed an apparent similarity that was greater among patients than among healthy donors. A pattern of fewer insertions and more deletions at VDJ junctions was seen in type 1 diabetes patients.

Notes on this clone: The antigen remains unidentified.

This CDR3 has 13 residues. Per germline, CDR1 SQVTM and CDR2 ANQGSEA. The J segment lost 2 bases and the V segment lost 7 bases, leaving 7 bases of the junction unmatched. CD4+ naive, central memory, regulatory and stem cell-like memory cells were sorted via CD45RO/CCR7/CD25/CD127/CD95/CD27. Every bit of the isolated RNA underwent reverse transcription, so sequencing read expressed TCRB transcripts. TCRdb's copy holds only in-frame clones and misses some; the assay was immunoSEQ multiplex PCR. Among under 950,000 clones listed, about a sixth were seen once. The chain employs TRBV29-1 and TRBJ1-1, with 7 positions matching TRBD1. Sequenced sample: naive CD4+ T cells from blood. The receptor's source is a woman between 18 and 29 years old in good health. Here the CDR3 DNA reads TGCAGCGCAAAGGGACAGATAAACACTGAAGCTTTCTTT. The encoded protein is CSAKGQINTEAFF.